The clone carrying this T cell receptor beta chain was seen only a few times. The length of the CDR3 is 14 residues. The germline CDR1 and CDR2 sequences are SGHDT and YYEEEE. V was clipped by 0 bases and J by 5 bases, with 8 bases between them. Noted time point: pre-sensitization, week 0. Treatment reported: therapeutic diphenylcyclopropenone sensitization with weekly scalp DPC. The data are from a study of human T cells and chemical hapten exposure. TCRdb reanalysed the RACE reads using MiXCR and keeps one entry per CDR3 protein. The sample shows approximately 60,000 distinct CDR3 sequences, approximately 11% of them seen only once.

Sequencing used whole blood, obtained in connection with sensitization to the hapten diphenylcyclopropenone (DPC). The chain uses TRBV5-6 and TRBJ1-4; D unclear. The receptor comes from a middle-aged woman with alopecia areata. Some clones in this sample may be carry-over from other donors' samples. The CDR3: CASSLGADNEKLFF. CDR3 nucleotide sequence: TGTGCCAGCAGCTTGGGTGCAGACAATGAAAAACTGTTTTTT.